The source of this TCR beta chain is a study of graft-versus-host responses after intestinal transplantation. As for the study in general: Each transplant was multivisceral, liver-intestinal, or isolated intestinal. General study points: Researchers found GvH clones in recipient marrow, and some showed up first in ileum or blood. Patients who carried graft-donor T cell macrochimerism also had high graft-versus-host to host-versus-graft clonal ratios in their allografts.

Profiled with immunoSEQ multiplex PCR; TCRdb holds only in-frame clones, not every one. The table includes some 70,000 clones, around nine tenths detected once. With respect to this clone: Antigen specificity is unknown.

This CDR3 is 15 amino acids long. Specimen: unstimulated CD8+ T cells sorted from spleen or lymph node cells, collected before transplant. The clonotype was recovered from a human donor who was the organ donor for an intestinal transplant. This chain joins TRBV12-1 and TRBJ2-5; the DNA was not compared with TRBD2, the D call given in the table. TRBV12-1 is annotated as a pseudogene. CDR3: CASSLLSGGPETQYF. The CDR3 DNA sequence: TGTGCCAGCAGCCTCCTCTCGGGGGGGCCGGAGACCCAGTACTTC.